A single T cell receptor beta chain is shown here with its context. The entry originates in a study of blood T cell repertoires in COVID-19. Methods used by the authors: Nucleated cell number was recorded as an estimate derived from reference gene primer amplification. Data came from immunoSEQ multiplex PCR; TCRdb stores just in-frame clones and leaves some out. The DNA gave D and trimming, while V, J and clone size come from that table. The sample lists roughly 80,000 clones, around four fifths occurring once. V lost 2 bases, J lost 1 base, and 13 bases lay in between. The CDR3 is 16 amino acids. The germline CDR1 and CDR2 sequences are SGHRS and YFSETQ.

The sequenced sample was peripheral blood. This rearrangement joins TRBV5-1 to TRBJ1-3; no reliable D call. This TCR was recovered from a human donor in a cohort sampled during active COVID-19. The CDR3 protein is CASSLNWAGSGNTIYF. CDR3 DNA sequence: TGCGCCAGCAGCTTAAATTGGGCTGGGTCTGGAAACACCATATATTTT.